The 26 T cell receptor beta chains reported below all come from one sample, sequenced in a study of control samples from healthy donors and cancer patients. Some clones are missing from TCRdb's copy, which holds only in-frame ones; the method was immunoSEQ multiplex PCR. Of about 160,000 clones listed, approximately 94% were seen once; the top ten hold about 8.5%. The sample taken for sequencing was blood. These receptors all stem from a woman between 40 and 50 years old in good health.

The CDR3 nucleotides are TGTGCCAGCAGACTACAGGGGACCAATCAGCCCCAGCATTTT. It translates to CASRLQGTNQPQHF. V usage is TRBV6-6 and J usage is TRBJ1-5, with 7 bases identical to TRBD1. J lost 3 bases, V lost 6 bases, and 5 bases had no gene match. In germline, CDR1 is MNHNY, CDR2 SVGAGI (reference sequence). CDR3 length equals 14 residues.

The rearrangement joins TRBV9 to TRBJ2-1; 7 bases match TRBD2. This CDR3 has 16 amino acids. V dropped 3 bases and J dropped 8; count of bases not matched to a gene: 14. CDR1 is SGDLS, CDR2 YYNGEE, per germline. The CDR3 sequence: CASSGLAVQIGDEQFF. CDR3 in DNA: TGTGCCAGCAGCGGTCTAGCGGTACAGATTGGTGATGAGCAGTTCTTC.

The J gene is TRBJ1-4, the V gene TRBV10-3; TRBD1 matches at 8 bases. Germline CDR1 is ENHRY and CDR2 is SYGVKD. V shed 0 bases, J shed 7 bases, and the junction held 4 bases outside the gene matches. This CDR3 spans 15 amino acids. The CDR3 is CAISESGQGGEKLFF. The CDR3 DNA reads TGTGCCATCAGTGAGTCCGGACAGGGCGGTGAAAAACTGTTTTTT.

This rearrangement joins TRBV6-5 to TRBJ1-6; D possibly corresponds to TRBD1 (5 bases). V lost 2 bases to trimming and J lost 11 bases, with 10 bases between them. The CDR3 has 13 amino acids. The germline CDR1 and CDR2 sequences are MNHEY and SVGAGI. In DNA form, the CDR3 reads TGTGCCAGCAGTTACAGCAGGGAGACACCCCTCCACTTT. Residues: CASSYSRETPLHF.

This sequence joins TRBV11-2 and TRBJ1-2; perhaps TRBD1 as D (5 bases). Germline-derived CDR1 and CDR2 are SGHAT and FQNNGV. The V and J ends lost 5 bases and 5 bases respectively, with 18 bases between them. The length of the CDR3 is 15 residues. CDR3 protein: CASSKEGQRTYGYTF. The CDR3 region has the DNA TGTGCCAGCAGCAAAGAAGGACAAAGGACTTATGGCTACACCTTC. Together with reference TRBV11-2 and TRBJ1-2, the CDR3 gives the full variable domain: EAGVAQSPRYKIIEKRQSVAFWCNPISGHATLYWYQQILGQGPKLLIQFQNNGVVDDSQLPKDRFSAERLKGVDSTLKIQPAKLEDSAVYLCASSKEGQRTYGYTFGSGTRLTVV.

The chain recombines TRBV11-2 with TRBJ2-5; TRBD1 might be the D (6 bases). Per germline, CDR1 SGHAT and CDR2 FQNNGV. Trimming pared 5 bases from V and 4 bases from J, leaving 20 bases between. The CDR3 contains 16 residues. The CDR3 DNA is TGTGCCAGCAGCCACCTGCTGGGGGCTAAGGGAGAGACCCAGTACTTC. Protein sequence: CASSHLLGAKGETQYF.

The CDR3 nucleotides are TGTGCCAGTAGTATCCGTTCGTCAGCTTATAGCAATCAGCCCCAGCATTTT. Encoded protein: CASSIRSSAYSNQPQHF. The chain is built from TRBV19 and TRBJ1-5; no firm D call. Trimming left V 3 bases short and J 0 bases short, with 15 bases between. This CDR3 contains 17 residues. CDR1 is LNHDA, CDR2 SQIVND, per germline (reference sequence).

The chain recombines TRBV19 with TRBJ1-5, with TRBD1 as a possible D gene (6 bases). Looked up from germline, CDR1 is LNHDA and CDR2 is SQIVND (reference sequence). This CDR3 is built from 16 residues. The germline V and J ends were trimmed by 6 bases and 3 bases, with 18 bases remaining between them. DNA of the CDR3: TGTGCCAGTAGAACTGGACAGATTGAATTCAATCAGCCCCAGCATTTT. Its protein is CASRTGQIEFNQPQHF.

V gene TRBV7-9 combines with J gene TRBJ2-1; D is uncertain. V lost 2 bases and J 2 bases, leaving 16 bases between the germline ends. CDR3 length equals 17 residues. Germline values: CDR1 SEHNR, CDR2 FQNEAQ (reference sequence). The CDR3 reads CASSLNSLAYTYNEQFF. In DNA, the CDR3 is TGTGCCAGCAGCTTAAACAGTTTGGCCTATACCTACAATGAGCAGTTCTTC.

The J gene is TRBJ1-3, the V gene TRBV7-2; D unclear. The CDR3 sequence is 12 residues long. CDR1 and CDR2 from the germline V gene are SGHTA and FQGNSA. V was pared by 0 bases and J by 3 bases, with 0 bases between. In nucleotides, the CDR3 is TGTGCCAGCAGCTTAGCTGGAAACACCATATATTTT. It encodes CASSLAGNTIYF.

The CDR3 nucleotides read TGTGCCAGCAGCCGGGACAGGGTCCCTTCACCCCTCCACTTT. The encoded protein is CASSRDRVPSPLHF. The chain couples TRBV11-2 to TRBJ1-6; 9 nucleotides align to TRBD1. The CDR3 has 14 amino acids. V lost 5 bases, J lost 9 bases, and 5 bases stayed unmatched. CDR1 SGHAT and CDR2 FQNNGV come from the germline V gene.

The chain has TRBV18 and TRBJ2-7; 8 nucleotides line up with TRBD1. Germline trimming cut 1 base from V and 7 bases from J; bases unmatched to any gene: 9. In germline, CDR1 is KGHSH, CDR2 LQKENI. This CDR3 has 15 residues. The CDR3 here is CASSPQLGQVGEQYF. The CDR3 DNA reads TGTGCCAGCTCACCACAGTTGGGACAGGTGGGGGAGCAGTACTTC.

The CDR3 DNA sequence: TGCGCCAGCAGCCAAGCCCCAACAGAGACCCAGTACTTC. It translates to CASSQAPTETQYF. This chain joins TRBV4-1 and TRBJ2-5; D gene uncertain. CDR3 size: 13 residues. Germline V gene data show CDR1 as MGHRA and CDR2 as YSYEKL. Trimming took off 1 base at V and 4 bases at J, with 7 bases between the two ends.

The chain couples TRBV11-3 to TRBJ2-2, with D unclear. The CDR3 loop spans 12 amino acids. Germline V gives CDR1 SGHNT, CDR2 YENEEA. Trimming stripped 5 bases from V and 3 bases from J, with 4 bases between. The CDR3 loop is CASSPDTGELFF. Here the CDR3 DNA reads TGTGCCAGCAGCCCGGACACCGGGGAGCTGTTTTTT.

The chain combines TRBV6-2 or TRBV6-3 with TRBJ1-5; D may be TRBD1 (6 bases). Looked up from germline, CDR1 is MNHEY and CDR2 is SVGEGT. CDR3 length equals 14 residues. Trimming removed 0 bases from V and 7 bases from J, with 10 bases in between. CDR3 in amino acids: CASSYSQGFQPQHF. The CDR3 nucleotides read TGTGCCAGCAGTTACTCGCAGGGGTTCCAGCCCCAGCATTTT.

The chain combines TRBV3-1 (or the pseudogene TRBV3-2) with TRBJ1-1, with D perhaps matching TRBD1 (6 bases). The CDR3 contains 13 residues. Germline V gene sequence: CDR1 LGHDT, CDR2 YNNKEL (reference sequence). Between the trimmed V and J ends, which lost 2 bases and 6 bases, there was a span of 10 bases. The CDR3 sequence is CASSQTQGPEAFF. The CDR3 DNA follows: TGTGCCAGCAGCCAAACACAGGGCCCTGAAGCTTTCTTT.

The V and J genes are TRBV27 and TRBJ1-4; 7 positions agree with TRBD1. This CDR3 has 16 residues. Trimming took 7 bases from V and 7 from J; bases not matched to a gene: 15. CDR1 and CDR2 from the germline V gene are MNHEY and SMNVEV (reference sequence). CDR3 protein: CASTPVAGTAGEKLFF. CDR3 in DNA: TGTGCCAGCACCCCCGTAGCCGGGACAGCTGGTGAAAAACTGTTTTTT.

The chain carries TRBV6-5 and TRBJ1-2; unclear D gene. V was shortened by 7 bases and J by 1 base, with 10 bases between the two germline ends. The CDR3 is 13 residues long. The germline V gene encodes CDR1 MNHEY and CDR2 SVGAGI. The DNA of the CDR3 is TGTGCCAGCATCCCAGGCGTTAACTATGGCTACACCTTC. Its protein product is CASIPGVNYGYTF.

This rearrangement joins TRBV11-2 to TRBJ2-5; D is possibly TRBD2 (7 bases). V lost 5 bases, J lost 2 bases, and 15 bases lay in between. There are 15 residues in the CDR3. Germline V lookup: CDR1 SGHAT, CDR2 FQNNGV. This chain's CDR3 is CASSLGGARQETQYF. As DNA, the CDR3 is TGTGCCAGCAGCCTAGGGGGGGCCCGACAAGAGACCCAGTACTTC.

J is TRBJ1-2 and V is TRBV7-2; possibly TRBD1 for D (5 bases). The CDR3 length is 15 residues. Germline lookup yields CDR1 SGHTA and CDR2 FQGNSA. V shed 1 base and J shed 4 bases, with 13 bases lying between them. CDR3 amino acids: CASSLVAQRGYGYTF. In DNA form, the CDR3 reads TGTGCCAGCAGCTTAGTTGCCCAGAGGGGCTATGGCTACACCTTC.

The chain employs TRBV6-5 and TRBJ2-3; D tentatively fits TRBD1 or TRBD2 (7 bases each). V dropped 6 bases and J dropped 3 bases, with 16 bases sitting between them. Germline V gene sequence: CDR1 MNHEY, CDR2 SVGAGI. The CDR3 length is 15 residues. CDR3 DNA sequence: TGTGCCAGCAGCCGTCGACAGGGAGGGACAGATACGCAGTATTTT. This codes for CASSRRQGGTDTQYF.

The chain is built from TRBV11-2 and TRBJ1-5; the D is unclear. The CDR3 has 13 amino acids. The V and J ends lost 0 bases and 7 bases respectively, with 7 bases between them. Looked up from germline, CDR1 is SGHAT and CDR2 is FQNNGV. CDR3 sequence reads: CASSLDVWQPQHF. The CDR3 DNA sequence: TGTGCCAGCAGCTTAGACGTGTGGCAGCCCCAGCATTTT.

V and J are TRBV19 and TRBJ2-1; tentatively, D is TRBD1 (5 bases). The length of the CDR3 is 15 residues. V dropped 5 bases and J dropped 6 bases, with 17 bases sitting between them. From germline, CDR1 is LNHDA and CDR2 SQIVND (reference sequence). For the CDR3, the DNA is TGTGCCAGTAGTCCCCAGGGTCTCCAATTCAATGAGCAGTTCTTC. Its translation is CASSPQGLQFNEQFF.

The chain combines TRBV7-9 with TRBJ1-2, with TRBD1 identical over 11 bases. Trimming took 1 base from V and 5 from J; bases not matched to a gene: 12. CDR3 length: 18 amino acids. The V gene's germline CDR1 is SEHNR and CDR2 FQNEAQ (reference sequence). The CDR3 region is CASSLVGDRGNSWYGYTF. CDR3 nucleotide sequence: TGTGCCAGCAGCTTAGTAGGGGACAGGGGGAACAGTTGGTATGGCTACACCTTC.

This chain connects TRBV7-8 to TRBJ1-5; D call uncertain. This CDR3 spans 15 amino acids. CDR1 and CDR2 (germline): SGHVS, FQNEAQ. Trimming shortened V by 0 bases and J by 3 bases, and 9 bases separated the two germline ends. The CDR3 protein is CASSLAGNNNQPQHF. CDR3 coding DNA: TGTGCCAGCAGCTTAGCAGGGAATAACAATCAGCCCCAGCATTTT.

This clone was seen a few times. The gene calls are TRBV7-9 and TRBJ1-5; possible D gene TRBD1, 5 bases. Trimming removed 5 bases at V and 2 bases at J, with 13 bases between. This CDR3 has 15 amino acids. The germline V gene encodes CDR1 SEHNR and CDR2 FQNEAQ (reference sequence). As DNA, the CDR3 is TGTGCCAGCAGCGATAGGGAGGGGCGCAATCAGCCCCAGCATTTT. The encoded protein is CASSDREGRNQPQHF.